These 17 T cell receptor beta chains were all obtained from the same sample, sequenced in a study of T cells after posttransplantation cyclophosphamide. Some clones are missing from TCRdb's copy, which holds only in-frame ones; the method was immunoSEQ multiplex PCR. The record shows about 38,000 clones for this sample, with no singletons present. Specimen: PBMCs. The receptors were gathered from a man over 45 in good health, CMV-negative, and a related stem cell transplant donor.

This clone was seen ten or more times. The chain uses TRBV5-1 and TRBJ1-2; D is unresolved. Deletions cut 5 bases from V and 2 bases from J, with 10 bases between. CDR1 is SGHRS and CDR2 is YFSETQ in the germline V gene. CDR3 length: 13 amino acids. This CDR3 reads CASSFYRNYGYTF. The CDR3 region has the DNA TGCGCCAGCAGTTTTTACAGAAACTATGGCTACACCTTC.

Note on this clone: Germline and junction disagree at one end, which may indicate a read error. The chain links TRBV7-2 to TRBJ2-1, with TRBD1 identical over 9 bases. This CDR3 comprises 13 residues. Germline V CDR1 and CDR2: SGHTA, FQGNSA. In nucleotides, the CDR3 is TGTGCCAGCAGCTTAGCGGAGGGGACAGGGTTCGTCTTC. This encodes CASSLAEGTGFVF.

This clone was picked up a small number of times. V usage is TRBV5-1 and J usage is TRBJ1-4, with D possibly TRBD1 on 6 matching bases. The CDR3 is made up of 15 amino acids. V was trimmed by 4 bases and J by 6 bases, leaving 16 bases between them. CDR1 is SGHRS, CDR2 YFSETQ, per germline. The CDR3: CASSPGGGGDEKLFF. CDR3 DNA: TGCGCCAGCAGCCCCGGCGGAGGGGGGGATGAAAAACTGTTTTTT.

This clone was counted at least ten times. The chain carries TRBV5-6 and TRBJ2-7; 13 bases line up with TRBD2. V lost 3 bases to trimming and J lost 9 bases; unmatched junction nucleotides: 9. The CDR3 is made up of 15 amino acids. Looked up from germline, CDR1 is SGHDT and CDR2 is YYEEEE. The CDR3 sequence: CASSWGTSGVRVQYF. In DNA, the CDR3 is TGTGCCAGCAGCTGGGGGACTAGCGGGGTGAGGGTGCAGTACTTC.

This clone came up many times. CDR3 in amino acids: CASRLQGQNAISGNTIYF. The CDR3 DNA follows: TGTGCCAGCAGACTACAGGGACAGAACGCAATCTCTGGAAACACCATATATTTT. J is TRBJ1-3 and V is TRBV6-4; 7 bases align to TRBD1. The CDR3 loop spans 18 amino acids. After removal of 6 bases from V and 0 bases from J, the junction contained 14 bases not matched to a gene. The germline V gene encodes CDR1 MRHNA and CDR2 SNTAGT.

This clone has only a few counts. The rearrangement joins TRBV12-5 to TRBJ2-3, with 9 nucleotides matching TRBD2. CDR3 length: 16 amino acids. Trimming at V came to 2 bases and at J to 0 bases, leaving 3 bases not matched to a gene. CDR1 is LGHNT, CDR2 FRNRAP, per germline. The chain's CDR3 is CASGLSGRRSTDTQYF. Here the CDR3 DNA reads TGTGCTAGTGGTTTGAGCGGGAGGAGAAGCACAGATACGCAGTATTTT.

This clone has a count of ten or more. The gene calls are TRBV2 and TRBJ2-3, with a possible D match to TRBD2 (6 bases). This CDR3 contains 12 residues. Trimming pared 3 bases from V and 6 bases from J, leaving 7 bases between. CDR1 is SNHLY, CDR2 FYNNEI, per germline. Here the CDR3 reads CASSDRGDTQYF. The CDR3 nucleotides read TGTGCCAGCAGTGATCGGGGGGATACGCAGTATTTT.

A few counts support this clone. The rearrangement links TRBV11-2 to TRBJ2-1; TRBD2 matches 8 bases. V lost 5 bases to trimming and J lost 7 bases; unmatched junction nucleotides: 7. Germline-derived CDR1 and CDR2 are SGHAT and FQNNGV. The CDR3 is 14 amino acids. The CDR3 here is CASSTSGGENEQFF. CDR3 in DNA: TGTGCCAGCAGCACTAGCGGAGGGGAGAATGAGCAGTTCTTC.

This clone was seen ten or more times. This chain links TRBV4-1 with TRBJ1-2; TRBD1 matches at 7 bases. J was trimmed by 2 bases and V by 4 bases; bases with no gene match: 7. CDR1 is MGHRA and CDR2 is YSYEKL in the germline V gene. This CDR3 has 15 residues. The CDR3 nucleotides read TGCGCCAGCAGCCTCGGACAGGCCGTAAACTATGGCTACACCTTC. This encodes CASSLGQAVNYGYTF.

Ten or more counts support this clone. The rearrangement links TRBV28 to TRBJ1-1; 8 positions agree with TRBD1. In germline, CDR1 is MDHEN, CDR2 SYDVKM. This CDR3 has 15 residues. Trimming removed 5 bases from V and 0 bases from J; junction bases left unmatched: 5. The DNA for the CDR3 is TGTGCCAGCAGTCCTACGACAGGGGTGAACACTGAAGCTTTCTTT. This codes for CASSPTTGVNTEAFF.

This clone was observed many times. J is TRBJ1-6 and V is TRBV27; D uncertain. This CDR3 contains 12 residues. V was shortened by 3 bases and J by 7 bases, with 4 bases between the two germline ends. Germline V lookup: CDR1 MNHEY, CDR2 SMNVEV (reference sequence). CDR3 region: CASSFRNSPLHF. The CDR3 DNA follows: TGTGCCAGCAGTTTCCGGAATTCACCCCTCCACTTT.

This clone was counted a few times. The V call is TRBV27, the J call TRBJ1-2; 12 bases align to TRBD1. Germline V gives CDR1 MNHEY, CDR2 SMNVEV (reference sequence). The CDR3 runs 16 residues. The ends lost 4 bases at V and 5 bases at J; junction bases unmatched: 8. The CDR3 nucleotides read TGTGCCAGCAGTTCCCGGGACAGGGGGCGTGTTTATGGCTACACCTTC. Protein: CASSSRDRGRVYGYTF.

This clone was recorded at least ten times. The chain is built from TRBV5-1 and TRBJ2-5; D is possibly TRBD2 (6 bases). The V gene lost 0 bases and the J gene lost 4 bases, with 13 bases spanning the gap. Germline V gene data show CDR1 as SGHRS and CDR2 as YFSETQ. The CDR3 contains 15 residues. As DNA, the CDR3 is TGCGCCAGCAGCTTGGGACTAGGTTTAGGAGAGACCCAGTACTTC. Encoded protein: CASSLGLGLGETQYF.

This clone was seen many times. The rearrangement joins TRBV9 to TRBJ2-5; 8 nucleotides line up with TRBD1. Per the germline V gene, CDR1 is SGDLS and CDR2 is YYNGEE. V lost 3 bases to trimming and J lost 5 bases; unmatched junction nucleotides: 6. The CDR3 covers 14 residues. In DNA, the CDR3 is TGTGCCAGCAGCGCTACAGGGGGGAGGGAGACCCAGTACTTC. Protein: CASSATGGRETQYF.

At least ten counts were recorded for this clone. The chain has TRBV5-1 and TRBJ2-7; perhaps TRBD1 as D (5 bases). From germline, CDR1 is SGHRS and CDR2 YFSETQ. The CDR3 covers 12 residues. V gave up 4 bases and J gave up 4 bases, with 9 bases separating them. The CDR3 DNA sequence: TGCGCCAGCAGCGGGCAGGGATACGAGCAGTACTTC. This encodes CASSGQGYEQYF.

This clone was counted ten times or more. This chain connects TRBV7-9 to TRBJ2-3, with D hard to call. Per germline, CDR1 SEHNR and CDR2 FQNEAQ (reference sequence). The CDR3 spans 13 residues. Trimming removed 3 bases at V and 3 bases at J, with 7 bases between. The chain's CDR3 is CASSLRLTDTQYF. CDR3 bases: TGTGCCAGCAGCTTGCGACTGACAGATACGCAGTATTTT.

This clone appeared many times. This rearrangement joins TRBV7-9 to TRBJ2-2; D may be TRBD2 (5 bases). Germline CDR1 reads SEHNR; CDR2 reads FQNEAQ (reference sequence). Trimming removed 8 bases from V and 3 bases from J, with 13 bases in between. The CDR3 spans 14 residues. In DNA, the CDR3 is TGTGCCAGCCCCCCTAGCACCGACACCGGGGAGCTGTTTTTT. Translating gives CASPPSTDTGELFF. Complete variable domain (other parts from reference TRBV7-9 and TRBJ2-2): DTGVSQNPRHKITKRGQNVTFRCDPISEHNRLYWYRQTLGQGPEFLTYFQNEAQLEKSRLLSDRFSAERPKGSFSTLEIQRTEQGDSAMYLCASPPSTDTGELFFGEGSRLTVL.